What follows are 31 T cell receptor beta chains derived from one specimen sequenced in a study of early T cells in non-severe SARS-CoV-2 infection (dated by TCRdb to 2020 to 2022). The library was obtained by 5' RACE. The reads were generated on a NextSeq 500. TCRdb applied fastp at Q25 and MiXCR to the public reads, then kept only in-frame beta chains. Merged by CDR3 protein, the rows form single entries marked with the most common genes and DNA. The sample table holds tens of thousands of distinct CDR3 sequences, of which under 14% were seen once. Clones ranked in the top ten supply around 9.6% of the sample. Sequencing used whole blood. These receptors originate from an adult who was a healthcare worker with PCR-confirmed SARS-CoV-2 infection or an uninfected control (not recorded which).

This clonotype was observed at least ten times. The rearrangement uses TRBV5-1 and TRBJ2-7; D perhaps matches TRBD2 (6 bases). Germline assignment: CDR1 SGHRS and CDR2 YFSETQ. There are 12 residues in the CDR3. Trimming left V 4 bases short and J 10 bases short, with 15 bases between. CDR3 in amino acids: CASSIGGTEQYF. DNA of the CDR3: TGCGCCAGCAGCATCGGAGGGACGGAACAGTACTTC.

V gene TRBV12-3 or TRBV12-4 combines with J gene TRBJ1-1; the D is unclear. V was trimmed by 6 bases and J by 8 bases, leaving 13 bases between them. The CDR3 covers 12 residues. The CDR3 DNA reads TGTGCCAGCAGCATAGGAGGGTCCGAAGCTTTCTTT. It specifies CASSIGGSEAFF.

The J gene is TRBJ2-3, the V gene TRBV5-1; 10 positions agree with TRBD2. Germline V gene lookup returns CDR1 SGHRS and CDR2 YFSETQ. J was trimmed by 6 bases and V by 4 bases; bases with no gene match: 11. The length of the CDR3 is 16 residues. In DNA, the CDR3 is TGCGCCAGCAGCCGAATGTTTAGCGGGGGGCAGGATACGCAGTATTTT. It is translated as CASSRMFSGGQDTQYF.

This clonotype occurred a few times. The rearrangement uses TRBV29-1 and TRBJ2-2; a possible D gene is TRBD1 (6 bases). This CDR3 region has 14 residues. Germline lookup yields CDR1 SQVTM and CDR2 ANQGSEA. The germline V and J ends were trimmed by 4 bases and 4 bases, with 13 bases remaining between them. The CDR3 nucleotides are TGCAGCGTTGTACCCGACAGGCCCACCGGGGAGCTGTTTTTT. Its translation: CSVVPDRPTGELFF.

This clonotype was counted at least ten times. The CDR3, as DNA: TGTGCCAGCAGTTTAGTCCCAGGTGGGGAGACCCAGTACTTC. Its protein product is CASSLVPGGETQYF. The J gene is TRBJ2-5, the V gene TRBV12-3 or TRBV12-4; D unresolved. This CDR3 is 14 amino acids long. The V and J ends lost 1 base and 5 bases respectively, with 11 bases between them.

The sample holds many counts of this clonotype. The chain couples TRBV29-1 to TRBJ1-3; no clear D gene. The CDR3 length is 14 residues. V lost 2 bases and J 2 bases, leaving 10 bases between the germline ends. From germline, CDR1 is SQVTM and CDR2 ANQGSEA. CDR3 amino acids: CSVESARTGNTIYF. DNA for the CDR3: TGCAGCGTTGAATCGGCAAGAACTGGAAACACCATATATTTT.

This clonotype was found many times. The chain couples TRBV20-1 to TRBJ1-4, with unresolved D. This CDR3 has 15 amino acids. Looked up from germline, CDR1 is DFQATT and CDR2 is SNEGSKA (reference sequence). V lost 0 bases to trimming and J lost 5 bases, with 13 bases between them. CDR3 coding DNA: TGCAGTGCTAGAGATTTGGGTCTGGGCAATGAAAAACTGTTTTTT. This encodes CSARDLGLGNEKLFF.

The V call is TRBV6-5, the J call TRBJ1-2, with D uncertain. The length of the CDR3 is 13 residues. CDR1 and CDR2 from the germline V gene are MNHEY and SVGAGI. V was cut by 4 bases and J by 6 bases, with 12 bases left in between. Here the CDR3 reads CASSFYLTNGYTF. CDR3 coding DNA: TGTGCCAGCAGTTTCTATCTGACAAATGGCTACACCTTC.

This clonotype has at least ten counts. This chain uses TRBV10-1 with TRBJ2-1; TRBD1 aligns across 8 bases. The CDR3 contains 15 residues. The germline CDR1 and CDR2 sequences are WNHNN and SYGVQD (reference sequence). V shed 4 bases, J shed 12 bases, and the junction held 14 bases outside the gene matches. In nucleotides, the CDR3 is TGCGCCAGCAGTGTTCCGGGACAGGCGGAAAAAGGGCAGTTCTTC. Its translation: CASSVPGQAEKGQFF.

This clonotype was seen a few times. The chain has TRBV6-6 and TRBJ2-7; D might be TRBD1 (6 bases). This CDR3 has 15 residues. The V gene's germline CDR1 is MNHNY and CDR2 SVGAGI (reference sequence). The germline V and J ends were trimmed by 2 bases and 3 bases, with 14 bases remaining between them. The CDR3 is CASSYPIGTIYEQYF. As DNA, the CDR3 is TGTGCCAGCAGTTACCCTATAGGGACAATCTACGAGCAGTACTTC.

This clonotype has only a few counts. The chain couples TRBV13 to TRBJ2-5; perhaps TRBD1 as D (6 bases). The CDR3 spans 13 residues. V was shortened by 3 bases and J by 4 bases, with 9 bases between the two germline ends. CDR1 is PRHDT, CDR2 FYEKMQ, per germline (reference sequence). As DNA, the CDR3 is TGTGCCAGCAGCTTCCTCAGGGGAGAGACCCAGTACTTC. The encoded protein is CASSFLRGETQYF.

This clonotype was picked up many times. The V and J genes are TRBV5-4 and TRBJ1-5; weak D call: TRBD1 (5 bases). The V end was cut by 1 base, the J end by 3 bases, with 14 bases between. CDR3 length equals 16 residues. CDR1 SGHNT and CDR2 YYREEE come from the germline V gene (reference sequence). The chain's CDR3 is CASSLWGDGDNQPQHF. CDR3 DNA sequence: TGTGCCAGCAGCTTGTGGGGGGACGGAGACAATCAGCCCCAGCATTTT. The complete variable domain, with remaining parts taken from reference TRBV5-4 and TRBJ1-5, reads ETGVTQSPTHLIKTRGQQVTLRCSSQSGHNTVSWYQQALGQGPQFIFQYYREEENGRGNFPPRFSGLQFPNYSSELNVNALELDDSALYLCASSLWGDGDNQPQHFGDGTRLSIL.

V usage is TRBV20-1 and J usage is TRBJ2-3; D unresolved. The CDR3 spans 14 residues. The germline CDR1 and CDR2 sequences are DFQATT and SNEGSKA (reference sequence). Trimming removed 3 bases from V and 6 bases from J, with 16 bases in between. The CDR3 is CSASRDTTDDTQYF. The CDR3 DNA sequence: TGCAGTGCTAGTAGGGATACTACGGATGATACGCAGTATTTT.

This clonotype was picked up a small number of times. The V and J genes are TRBV7-2 and TRBJ2-7; D may be TRBD1 (5 bases). The germline CDR1 and CDR2 sequences are SGHTA and FQGNSA. V was shortened by 1 base and J by 2 bases, with 9 bases between the two germline ends. The CDR3 sequence is 14 residues long. CDR3 in amino acids: CASSLEGRAYEQYF. CDR3 in DNA: TGTGCCAGCAGCTTAGAAGGCAGGGCCTACGAGCAGTACTTC.

This chain joins TRBV7-9 and TRBJ2-7; D is unclear. CDR1 SEHNR and CDR2 FQNEAQ come from the germline V gene (reference sequence). The V end lost 0 bases, the J end lost 0 bases, and 9 bases lay between the germline ends. The CDR3 has 15 amino acids. The CDR3 reads CASSLAGVSSYEQYF. In DNA, the CDR3 is TGTGCCAGCAGCTTAGCTGGCGTAAGCTCCTACGAGCAGTACTTC.

This clonotype was detected ten times or more. The gene calls are TRBV11-2 and TRBJ2-7; D might be TRBD1 or TRBD2, each matching 5 bases. Germline assignment: CDR1 SGHAT and CDR2 FQNNGV. The CDR3 extends over 14 amino acids. V was pared by 5 bases and J by 0 bases, with 11 bases between. The CDR3 DNA reads TGTGCCAGCAGCCGGGACCTGAGCTCCTACGAGCAGTACTTC. It encodes CASSRDLSSYEQYF. The full variable domain, rest sourced from reference TRBV11-2 and TRBJ2-7, is EAGVAQSPRYKIIEKRQSVAFWCNPISGHATLYWYQQILGQGPKLLIQFQNNGVVDDSQLPKDRFSAERLKGVDSTLKIQPAKLEDSAVYLCASSRDLSSYEQYFGPGTRLTVT.

This clonotype was picked up many times. J is TRBJ1-2 and V is TRBV27, with 9 positions matching TRBD1. The CDR3 runs to 13 residues. CDR1 and CDR2 (germline): MNHEY, SMNVEV (reference sequence). V shed 5 bases, J shed 8 bases, and the junction held 6 bases outside the gene matches. This CDR3 is CASSLQGAKGYTF. CDR3 DNA: TGTGCCAGCAGTCTACAGGGGGCGAAGGGCTACACCTTC.

This clonotype has more than one count but fewer than ten. The chain uses TRBV7-2 and TRBJ2-3, with TRBD2 matching 11 bases. This CDR3 spans 15 amino acids. Germline V gene lookup returns CDR1 SGHTA and CDR2 FQGNSA. V lost 2 bases, J lost 5 bases, and 3 bases stayed unmatched. CDR3 DNA sequence: TGTGCCAGCAGCTTAAGCCTAGCGGGAGGAGATACGCAGTATTTT. Encoded protein: CASSLSLAGGDTQYF. The whole variable domain, filled in from reference TRBV7-2 and TRBJ2-3, reads GAGVSQSPSNKVTEKGKDVELRCDPISGHTALYWYRQSLGQGLEFLIYFQGNSAPDKSGLPSDRFSAERTGGSVSTLTIQRTQQEDSAVYLCASSLSLAGGDTQYFGPGTRLTVL.

The table lists this clonotype with a few counts. The V and J genes are TRBV19 and TRBJ2-3; no reliable D call. V was trimmed by 8 bases and J by 6 bases, leaving 6 bases between them. The CDR3 runs 10 residues. Germline V gives CDR1 LNHDA, CDR2 SQIVND (reference sequence). This chain's CDR3 is CASYQDTQYF. Here the CDR3 DNA reads TGTGCCAGTTACCAGGATACGCAGTATTTT. Supplemented by reference TRBV19 and TRBJ2-3, the full variable domain reads DGGITQSPKYLFRKEGQNVTLSCEQNLNHDAMYWYRQDPGQGLRLIYYSQIVNDFQKGDIAEGYSVSREKKESFPLTVTSAQKNPTAFYLCASYQDTQYFGPGTRLTVL.

This clonotype was observed at least ten times. The chain links TRBV11-2 to TRBJ2-3; D not certain. Deletions cut 1 base from V and 1 base from J, with 6 bases between. CDR1 and CDR2 from the germline V gene are SGHAT and FQNNGV. There are 14 residues in the CDR3. For the CDR3, the DNA is TGTGCCAGCAGCTTAGGTTTCGGCACAGATACGCAGTATTTT. This translates into CASSLGFGTDTQYF. Complete variable domain (other parts from reference TRBV11-2 and TRBJ2-3): EAGVAQSPRYKIIEKRQSVAFWCNPISGHATLYWYQQILGQGPKLLIQFQNNGVVDDSQLPKDRFSAERLKGVDSTLKIQPAKLEDSAVYLCASSLGFGTDTQYFGPGTRLTVL.

This chain links TRBV2 with TRBJ2-1, with TRBD2 matching over 11 bases. The CDR3 extends over 15 amino acids. CDR1 and CDR2 from the germline V gene are SNHLY and FYNNEI. After removal of 1 base from V and 4 bases from J, the junction contained 0 bases not matched to a gene. CDR3 in DNA: TGTGCCAGCAGTGAAGGACTAGCGGGGTACAATGAGCAGTTCTTC. Its protein product is CASSEGLAGYNEQFF.

There are a few counts of this clonotype. The J gene is TRBJ2-7, the V gene TRBV7-2; 13 bases are a match to TRBD2. The CDR3 has 16 residues. V trimming: 5 bases; J trimming: 4 bases; junction bases outside the gene matches: 8. Germline V gene sequence: CDR1 SGHTA, CDR2 FQGNSA. CDR3 nucleotide sequence: TGTGCCAGCAGCCCTCTCGGACTAGCGGGAGTTTACGAGCAGTACTTC. Translation gives CASSPLGLAGVYEQYF.

This clonotype was seen repeatedly, ten times or more. The gene calls are TRBV12-3 or TRBV12-4 and TRBJ2-7; unclear D gene. The length of the CDR3 is 14 residues. V was clipped by 5 bases and J by 1 base, with 12 bases between them. CDR3 nucleotides: TGTGCCAGCAGTCCTAGACCGCCGTCCTACGAGCAGTACTTC. Its protein product is CASSPRPPSYEQYF.

This clonotype was observed a few times. The chain joins TRBV10-1 to TRBJ2-7, with D tentatively TRBD1 or TRBD2 (5 bases each). The CDR3 has 13 amino acids. Germline loops: CDR1 WNHNN, CDR2 SYGVQD (reference sequence). Trimming removed 6 bases at V and 5 bases at J, with 14 bases between. This chain's CDR3 is CASSLRMGDEQYF. The CDR3 nucleotides are TGCGCCAGCAGCCTGAGAATGGGGGACGAGCAGTACTTC.

The V gene is TRBV7-9, the J gene TRBJ2-3, with 11 bases that match TRBD1. Looked up from germline, CDR1 is SEHNR and CDR2 is FQNEAQ (reference sequence). The CDR3 sequence is 16 residues long. V shed 5 bases, J shed 0 bases, and the junction held 4 bases outside the gene matches. The CDR3 is CASSPRTGGSTDTQYF. The CDR3 DNA sequence: TGTGCCAGCAGCCCGAGGACAGGGGGCAGCACAGATACGCAGTATTTT.

This clonotype was found many times. This rearrangement joins TRBV12-3 or TRBV12-4 to TRBJ1-6, with a tentative D call TRBD1 (6 bases). The CDR3 has 14 residues. Trimming pared 7 bases from V and 6 bases from J, leaving 13 bases between. The DNA of the CDR3 is TGTGCCAGCACCATACAGGGCTTTAATTCACCCCTCCACTTT. Translated: CASTIQGFNSPLHF.

The chain couples TRBV20-1 to TRBJ1-4, with D perhaps TRBD1 (5 bases). Germline assignment: CDR1 DFQATT and CDR2 SNEGSKA (reference sequence). V was trimmed by 5 bases and J by 10 bases, leaving 17 bases between them. The CDR3 extends over 13 amino acids. CDR3 DNA: TGCAGTGCTCCGCAGGGCTCGGCCGGAAAACTGTTTTTT. Translated, it gives CSAPQGSAGKLFF.

The chain couples TRBV5-1 to TRBJ2-3, with TRBD2 matching 10 bases. The CDR3 loop spans 17 amino acids. V lost 0 bases to trimming and J lost 6 bases; unmatched junction nucleotides: 10. CDR1 and CDR2 from the germline V gene are SGHRS and YFSETQ. The CDR3 nucleotides are TGCGCCAGCAGCTTGGCCTCTAGCGGGAGATTGGTTGATACGCAGTATTTT. This gives the protein CASSLASSGRLVDTQYF.

The rearrangement links TRBV29-1 to TRBJ1-1; D remains ambiguous. CDR1 is SQVTM and CDR2 is ANQGSEA in the germline V gene. The ends were cut back, 5 bases at V and 6 bases at J, with 19 bases in the middle. The CDR3 consists of 14 residues. This CDR3 reads CSVYGRTGGPEAFF. Here the CDR3 DNA reads TGCAGCGTTTATGGACGGACGGGAGGGCCTGAAGCTTTCTTT.

Only a few counts were recorded for this clonotype. The chain couples TRBV20-1 to TRBJ2-1; 7 bases are shared with TRBD2. V was pared by 2 bases and J by 2 bases, with 0 bases of the junction left unmatched. CDR1 DFQATT and CDR2 SNEGSKA come from the germline V gene (reference sequence). The CDR3 loop spans 13 amino acids. DNA of the CDR3: TGCAGTGCTAGACTAGCGGCCTACAATGAGCAGTTCTTC. Translating it yields CSARLAAYNEQFF.

The rearrangement joins TRBV30 to TRBJ1-1, with D perhaps matching TRBD1 (5 bases). The CDR3 runs 12 residues. Germline CDR1 reads GTSNPN; CDR2 reads SVGIG (reference sequence). Trimming took 4 bases from V and 0 from J, leaving 6 bases between them. The CDR3 DNA follows: TGTGCCTGGAAAGGGGTGAACACTGAAGCTTTCTTT. Translation: CAWKGVNTEAFF.